The next 13 T cell receptor beta chains were all read from a single sample in a study of cytomegalovirus exposure and HLA in healthy donors. Using immunoSEQ multiplex PCR, the repertoire was profiled, and TCRdb retains in-frame clones only, with some absent. This sample has 250,000 to 400,000 clones, with around 90% found just once. Material for sequencing was PBMCs. All receptors derive from a man aged 25 to 45 in good health and CMV-seronegative.

The chain joins TRBV19 to TRBJ2-7; 8 bases are a match to TRBD1. Germline V gene lookup returns CDR1 LNHDA and CDR2 SQIVND (reference sequence). The CDR3 covers 11 residues. V gave up 6 bases and J gave up 6 bases; unmatched junction bases: 1. CDR3 protein: CASRQGGEQYF. In DNA form, the CDR3 reads TGTGCCAGTAGACAGGGGGGCGAGCAGTACTTC.

The V gene is TRBV4-3, the J gene TRBJ1-1; the D gene is possibly TRBD1 (5 bases). This CDR3 spans 14 amino acids. Germline values: CDR1 LGHNA, CDR2 YSLEER. The V end was cut by 3 bases, the J end by 1 base, with 9 bases between. CDR3 bases: TGCGCCAGCAGCCACTACGGACAGAACACTGAAGCTTTCTTT. Its protein is CASSHYGQNTEAFF.

CDR3 DNA sequence: TGTGCCAGCAGCCCTCGCGTCCCATCGGCCGGGGAGCTGTTTTTT. Translation: CASSPRVPSAGELFF. The chain carries TRBV7-9 and TRBJ2-2; D gene uncertain. Germline CDR1 SEHNR, CDR2 FQNEAQ (reference sequence). Trimming cost V 5 bases and J 6 bases, with 16 bases left between them. The CDR3 contains 15 residues.

This clone occurred a few times. The chain is built from TRBV7-9 and TRBJ1-1; D remains unclear. This CDR3 is built from 13 residues. V lost 8 bases and J 3 bases, leaving 13 bases between the germline ends. In germline, CDR1 is SEHNR, CDR2 FQNEAQ (reference sequence). This CDR3 is CASAITRDTEAFF. For the CDR3, the DNA is TGTGCCAGCGCAATCACTCGGGACACTGAAGCTTTCTTT.

V and J are TRBV18 and TRBJ2-7, with D possibly matching TRBD2 (6 bases). The CDR3 totals 16 residues. V was pared by 1 base and J by 4 bases, with 17 bases between. CDR1 is KGHSH, CDR2 LQKENI, per germline. In nucleotides, the CDR3 is TGTGCCAGCTCACCACTGACGGGGGTCAACCATTACGAGCAGTACTTC. Encoded protein: CASSPLTGVNHYEQYF.

V gene TRBV6-4 combines with J gene TRBJ1-6, with no clear D. The CDR3 runs to 13 residues. V was pared by 6 bases and J by 6 bases, with 9 bases between. Germline V gene sequence: CDR1 MRHNA, CDR2 SNTAGT. The CDR3 spells CASRGGGNSPLHF. DNA for the CDR3: TGTGCCAGCAGAGGCGGAGGTAATTCACCCCTCCACTTT.

The chain joins TRBV10-2 to TRBJ2-3; D is unresolved. Trimming took off 6 bases at V and 0 bases at J, with 16 bases between the two ends. CDR1 is WSHSY and CDR2 is SAAADI in the germline V gene. The CDR3 loop spans 16 amino acids. CDR3 bases: TGCGCCAGCAGCCTCGGAACGGGTACTAGCACAGATACGCAGTATTTT. Amino acids: CASSLGTGTSTDTQYF.

This rearrangement joins TRBV11-2 to TRBJ2-3, with 12 bases that match TRBD2. Germline values: CDR1 SGHAT, CDR2 FQNNGV. The CDR3 is 18 residues long. V dropped 5 bases and J dropped 2; count of bases not matched to a gene: 11. CDR3: CASSTTSGGPGFTDTQYF. CDR3 DNA sequence: TGTGCCAGCAGCACCACTAGCGGGGGGCCTGGATTCACAGATACGCAGTATTTT.

The chain employs TRBV14 and TRBJ2-5; perhaps TRBD2 as D (7 bases). Looked up from germline, CDR1 is SGHDN and CDR2 is FVKESK. V lost 0 bases and J lost 7, with 15 bases in between. The CDR3 runs 15 residues. The CDR3 region is CASSQDVGGPGTQYF. The CDR3 nucleotides read TGTGCCAGCAGCCAAGATGTGGGGGGGCCGGGGACCCAGTACTTC.

The CDR3 loop is CASSVGTGTGREKLFF. The DNA of the CDR3 is TGTGCCAGCAGCGTAGGCACCGGAACAGGCAGGGAAAAACTGTTTTTT. The rearrangement uses TRBV9 and TRBJ1-4; perhaps TRBD1 as D (5 bases). The CDR3 is made up of 16 amino acids. Trimming pared 0 bases from V and 8 bases from J, leaving 17 bases between. CDR1 and CDR2 (germline): SGDLS, YYNGEE.

This chain links TRBV5-8 with TRBJ2-7; possible D gene TRBD1, 5 bases. This CDR3 is 15 amino acids long. Germline values: CDR1 SGHTS, CDR2 YDEGEE. V shed 0 bases and J shed 2 bases, with 12 bases lying between them. This CDR3 is CASSLDAGNPYEQYF. In nucleotides, the CDR3 is TGTGCCAGCAGCTTGGATGCAGGGAATCCCTACGAGCAGTACTTC.

The chain is built from TRBV10-2 and TRBJ1-1; D not certain. The ends were cut back, 3 bases at V and 0 bases at J, with 8 bases in the middle. CDR1 is WSHSY, CDR2 SAAADI, per germline. This CDR3 is 14 amino acids long. The CDR3 DNA sequence: TGCGCCAGCAGTGATAGTTTGGTGAACACTGAAGCTTTCTTT. As protein: CASSDSLVNTEAFF.

This clone was found a few times. The chain employs TRBV2 and TRBJ1-6, with unresolved D. V dropped 4 bases and J dropped 9 bases, with 4 bases sitting between them. Germline V gene data show CDR1 as SNHLY and CDR2 as FYNNEI. This CDR3 region has 11 residues. The chain's CDR3 is CASSAGSPLHF. As DNA, the CDR3 is TGTGCCAGCAGTGCAGGTTCACCCCTCCACTTT.